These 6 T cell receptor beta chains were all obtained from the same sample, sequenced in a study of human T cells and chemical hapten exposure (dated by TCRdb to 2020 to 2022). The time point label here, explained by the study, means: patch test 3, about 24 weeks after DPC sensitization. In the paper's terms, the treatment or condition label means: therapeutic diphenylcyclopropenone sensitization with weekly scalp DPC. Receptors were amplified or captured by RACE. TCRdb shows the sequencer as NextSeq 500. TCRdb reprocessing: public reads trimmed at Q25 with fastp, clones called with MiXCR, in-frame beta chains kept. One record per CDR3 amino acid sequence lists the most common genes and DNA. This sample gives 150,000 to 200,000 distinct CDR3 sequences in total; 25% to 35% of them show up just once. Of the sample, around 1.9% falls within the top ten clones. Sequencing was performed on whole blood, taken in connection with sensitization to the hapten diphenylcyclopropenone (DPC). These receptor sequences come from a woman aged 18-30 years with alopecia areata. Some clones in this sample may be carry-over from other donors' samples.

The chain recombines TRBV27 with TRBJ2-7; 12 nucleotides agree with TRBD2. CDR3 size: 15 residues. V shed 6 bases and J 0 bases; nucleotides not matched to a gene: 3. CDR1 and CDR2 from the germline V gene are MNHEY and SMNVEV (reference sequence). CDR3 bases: TGTGCCAGCAGAAGGACTAGCGGGGACTCCTACGAGCAGTACTTC. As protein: CASRRTSGDSYEQYF.

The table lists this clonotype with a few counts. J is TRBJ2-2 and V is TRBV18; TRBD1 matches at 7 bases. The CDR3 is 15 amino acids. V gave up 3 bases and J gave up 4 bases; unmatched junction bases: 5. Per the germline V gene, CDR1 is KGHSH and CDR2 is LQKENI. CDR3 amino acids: CASSPTGQITGELFF. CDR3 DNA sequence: TGTGCCAGCTCACCGACGGGACAGATCACCGGGGAGCTGTTTTTT.

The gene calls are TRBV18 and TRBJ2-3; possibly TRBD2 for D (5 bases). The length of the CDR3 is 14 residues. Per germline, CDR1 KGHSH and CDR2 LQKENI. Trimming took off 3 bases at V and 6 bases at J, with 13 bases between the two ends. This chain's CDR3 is CASSPQGPGDTQYF. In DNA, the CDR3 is TGTGCCAGCTCACCGCAAGGGCCGGGGGATACGCAGTATTTT.

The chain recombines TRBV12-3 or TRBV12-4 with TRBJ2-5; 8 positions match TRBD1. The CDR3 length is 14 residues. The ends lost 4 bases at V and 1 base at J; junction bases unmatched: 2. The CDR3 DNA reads TGTGCCAGCAGTTGGGGACAGGTCCAAGAGACCCAGTACTTC. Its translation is CASSWGQVQETQYF.

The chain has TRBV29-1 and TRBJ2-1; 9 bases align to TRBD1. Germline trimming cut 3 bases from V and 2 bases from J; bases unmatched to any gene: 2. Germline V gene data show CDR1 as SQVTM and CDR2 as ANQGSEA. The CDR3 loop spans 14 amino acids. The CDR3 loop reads CSVEGQGPYNEQFF. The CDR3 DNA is TGCAGCGTTGAGGGACAGGGACCCTACAATGAGCAGTTCTTC.

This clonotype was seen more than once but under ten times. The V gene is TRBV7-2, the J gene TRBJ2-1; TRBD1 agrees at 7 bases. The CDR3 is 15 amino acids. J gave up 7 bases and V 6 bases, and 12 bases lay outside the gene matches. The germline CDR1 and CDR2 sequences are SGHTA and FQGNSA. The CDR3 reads CASRPRQGWGNEQFF. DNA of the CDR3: TGTGCCAGCAGACCACGACAGGGTTGGGGGAATGAGCAGTTCTTC.